This entry concerns a single TCR beta chain. Germline values: CDR1 SGHRS, CDR2 YFSETQ. There are 15 residues in the CDR3. Trimming took 5 bases from V and 3 from J, leaving 17 bases between them. This record belongs to a study of cytomegalovirus exposure and HLA in healthy donors. Researchers ran the PCR with 60 Vbeta and 13 Jbeta primers. In the source study's methods: Roughly 10 million shared chains were among 65 million to 85 million unique TCR beta chains counted in a later analysis. Using immunoSEQ multiplex PCR, the repertoire was profiled, and TCRdb retains in-frame clones only, with some absent. V, J and clone size were drawn from that table, and D and trimming were deduced from the DNA. Among under 200,000 clones listed, 79% were seen once.

The chain carries TRBV5-1 and TRBJ1-1; weak D call: TRBD1 (6 bases). The origin of this receptor is a woman between 45 and 60 years old in good health and CMV-seronegative. The sample comprised PBMCs. CDR3 sequence: CASRTTRGGDTEAFF. The CDR3 bases are TGCGCCAGCAGAACCACTAGGGGGGGGGACACTGAAGCTTTCTTT.